This T cell receptor (beta chain) was recorded in a study of CD8+ T cells in alopecia areata. On the study more broadly: Twice daily, treated patients received 5 to 10 mg of oral tofacitinib.

Remarks on this clone: What it recognizes is unknown.

The germline gives CDR1 SGHVS, CDR2 FQNEAQ. The CDR3 loop spans 17 amino acids. V gave up 5 bases and J gave up 2 bases; unmatched junction bases: 12. Isolated RNA was reverse transcribed into cDNA used as the sequencing template. This table comes from immunoSEQ multiplex PCR, and its TCRdb copy is limited to in-frame clones, with some not included. The sample consists of around 100,000 clones, 44% of them appearing once. The study, taken as a whole, reports: Normal scalp showed lower clonality than lesional scalp, especially alopecia totalis/universalis.

Described treatment: oral pan-JAK inhibitor, 5-10 mg twice daily. Using a FACSAria, the CD4+ and CD8+ T cells were sorted from the PBMCs. This material consisted of CD8+ T cells sorted from blood, taken at week 24, from a patient treated with tofacitinib. V gene TRBV7-8 combines with J gene TRBJ2-3, with 8 bases matching TRBD2. This receptor was identified in a human donor with alopecia areata. CDR3 coding DNA: TGTGCCAGCAGCCGGCCCGTTAGCGGGACCAACACAGATACGCAGTATTTT. As protein: CASSRPVSGTNTDTQYF.